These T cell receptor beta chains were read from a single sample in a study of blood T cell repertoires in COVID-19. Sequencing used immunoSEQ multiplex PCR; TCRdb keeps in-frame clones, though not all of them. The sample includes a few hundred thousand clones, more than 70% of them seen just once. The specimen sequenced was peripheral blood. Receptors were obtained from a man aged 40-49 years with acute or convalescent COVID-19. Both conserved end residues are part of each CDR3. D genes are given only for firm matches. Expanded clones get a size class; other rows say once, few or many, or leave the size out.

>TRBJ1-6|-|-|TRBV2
TGTGCCAGCAGTCCGGAAAGCGGGGGTTCACCCCTCCACTTT
CASSPESGGSPLHF
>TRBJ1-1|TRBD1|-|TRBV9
TGTGCCAGCAGCGTAGAGGGGGCACGGACTGAAGCTTTCTTT
CASSVEGARTEAFF
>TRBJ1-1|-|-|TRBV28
TGTGCCAGCAGTTTAGTCGGGGGCACTGAAGCTTTCTTT
CASSLVGGTEAFF
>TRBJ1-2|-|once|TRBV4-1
TGCGCCAGCAGCCATTACGCAGGGGGCTACACCTTC
CASSHYAGGYTF
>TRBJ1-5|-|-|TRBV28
TGTGCCAGCAGTGTCAGGGTCACCCAGCCCCAGCATTTT
CASSVRVTQPQHF
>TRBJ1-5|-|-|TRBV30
TGTGCCTGGAGTGTAATCATTAGCCGGGGGCCCCAGCATTTT
CAWSVIISRGPQHF
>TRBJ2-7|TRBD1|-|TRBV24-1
TGTGCCACCAGTGGGACGGGACAGGGCGGCTACGAGCAGTACTTC
CATSGTGQGGYEQYF
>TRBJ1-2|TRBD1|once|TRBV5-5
TGTGCCAGCAGTTACCGGGACAGGGGTGACTACACCTTC
CASSYRDRGDYTF
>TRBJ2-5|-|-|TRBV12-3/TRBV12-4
TGTGCCAGCAGTCCCCAGGTCGCAGAGACCCAGTACTTC
CASSPQVAETQYF
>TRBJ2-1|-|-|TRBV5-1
TGCGCCAGCAGCTTGAATGGGGGGATAGGATACAATGAGCAGTTCTTC
CASSLNGGIGYNEQFF
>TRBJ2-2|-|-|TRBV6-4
TGTGCCAGCACAGCGGGCGGCCTACGCCAGGGCACCGGGGAGCTGTTTTTT
CASTAGGLRQGTGELFF
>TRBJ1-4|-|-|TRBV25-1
TGTGCCAGTTCCCGGGACATCAGGGAAAAACTGTTTTTT
CASSRDIREKLFF
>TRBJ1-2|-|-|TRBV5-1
TGCGCCAGCAGCTTGCAGACTGGCGCTAACTATGGCTACACCTTC
CASSLQTGANYGYTF
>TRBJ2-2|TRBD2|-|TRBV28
TGTGCCAGCAGCCGTCCCGGGGGGTCTCGAGGGGAGCTGTTTTTT
CASSRPGGSRGELFF
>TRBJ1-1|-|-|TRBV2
TGTGCCAGCAGTTTTGGACAGAACACTGAAGCTTTCTTT
CASSFGQNTEAFF
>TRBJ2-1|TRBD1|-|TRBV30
TGTGCCGTAAGACAGGGGGCCTACAATGAGCAGTTCTTC
CAVRQGAYNEQFF
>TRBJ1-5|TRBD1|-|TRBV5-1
TGCGCCAGCAGCGCAGCAGGGGGAAGCAATCAGCCCCAGCATTTT
CASSAAGGSNQPQHF
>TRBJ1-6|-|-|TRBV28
TGTGCCAGCAGTTTTCGTCGAGATTCACCCCTCCACTTT
CASSFRRDSPLHF
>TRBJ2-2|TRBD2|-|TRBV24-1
TGTGCCACCAGTGATCCCTCGGGGGGTTACCGGGAGCTGTTTTTT
CATSDPSGGYRELFF
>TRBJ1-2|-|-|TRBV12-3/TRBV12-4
TGTGCCAGCAGCAGAGGGCGGGCGGATGGCTACACCTTC
CASSRGRADGYTF
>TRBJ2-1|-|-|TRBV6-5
TGTGCCAGCACCCTTTGGACAGACTCCTACAATGAGCAGTTCTTC
CASTLWTDSYNEQFF
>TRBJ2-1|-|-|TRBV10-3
TGTGCCATCAGATCAAGGAGGGACTTAGGGAATGAGCAGTTCTTC
CAIRSRRDLGNEQFF
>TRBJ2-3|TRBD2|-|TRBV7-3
TGTGCCAGCAGCCCCTACGGACTAGCGGGAGGGGACACAGATACGCAGTATTTT
CASSPYGLAGGDTDTQYF
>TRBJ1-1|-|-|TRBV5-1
TGCGCCAGCAGCCGGACTCCCAGGGGCCTGGGTCCGAACACTGAAGCTTTCTTT
CASSRTPRGLGPNTEAFF